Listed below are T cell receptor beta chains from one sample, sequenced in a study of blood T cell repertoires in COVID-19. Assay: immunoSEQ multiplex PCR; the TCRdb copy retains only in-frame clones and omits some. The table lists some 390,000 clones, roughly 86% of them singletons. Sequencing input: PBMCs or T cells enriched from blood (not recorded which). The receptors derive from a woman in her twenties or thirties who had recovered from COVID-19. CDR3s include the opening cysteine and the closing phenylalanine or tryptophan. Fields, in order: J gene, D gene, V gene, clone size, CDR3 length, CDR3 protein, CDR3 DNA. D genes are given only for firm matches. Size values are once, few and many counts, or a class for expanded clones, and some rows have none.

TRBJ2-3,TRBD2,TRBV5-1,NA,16,CASSLGLAGDTDTQYF,TGCGCCAGCAGCTTGGGGCTAGCGGGAGACACAGATACGCAGTATTTT
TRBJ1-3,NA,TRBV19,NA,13,CASPGARGNTIYF,TGTGCCAGCCCCGGCGCGCGGGGAAACACCATATATTTT
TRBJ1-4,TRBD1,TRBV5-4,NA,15,CASSLSDRVGEKLFF,TGTGCCAGCAGCTTGTCCGACAGGGTGGGTGAAAAACTGTTTTTT
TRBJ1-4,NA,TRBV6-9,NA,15,CASSFLSTSNEKLFF,TGTGCCAGCAGTTTCCTGTCCACCAGTAATGAAAAACTGTTTTTT
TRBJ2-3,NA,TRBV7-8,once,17,CASSLARAAASTDTQYF,TGTGCCAGCAGCTTAGCGCGGGCAGCCGCCAGCACAGATACGCAGTATTTT
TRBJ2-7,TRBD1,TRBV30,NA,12,CAWSGTGIEQYF,TGTGCCTGGAGCGGGACAGGGATCGAGCAGTACTTC
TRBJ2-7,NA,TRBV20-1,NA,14,CSASGVRGTYEQYF,TGCAGTGCTAGTGGGGTCAGGGGGACTTACGAGCAGTACTTC
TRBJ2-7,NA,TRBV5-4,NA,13,CASSRTSAYEQYF,TGTGCCAGCAGCCGGACAAGTGCCTACGAGCAGTACTTC
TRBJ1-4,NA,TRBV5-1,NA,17,CASSLTPPGPGGEKLFF,TGCGCCAGCAGCCTAACGCCTCCGGGACCCGGGGGTGAAAAACTGTTTTTT
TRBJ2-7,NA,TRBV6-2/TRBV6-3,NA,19,CASSWRQPRGRWSSYEQYF,TGTGCCAGCAGTTGGCGACAACCGAGGGGGAGATGGTCCTCCTACGAGCAGTACTTC
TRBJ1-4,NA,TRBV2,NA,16,CASSERDRRFNEKLFF,TGTGCCAGCAGTGAACGCGACAGGCGATTTAATGAAAAACTGTTTTTT
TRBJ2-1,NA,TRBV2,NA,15,CASNLQASPNNEQFF,TGTGCCAGCAACCTACAGGCCTCCCCAAACAATGAGCAGTTCTTC
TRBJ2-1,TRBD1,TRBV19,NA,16,CASSITGTGSHNEQFF,TGTGCCAGTAGTATTACCGGGACAGGGAGCCACAATGAGCAGTTCTTC
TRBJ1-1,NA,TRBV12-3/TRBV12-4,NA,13,CASRNRVGTEAFF,TGTGCCAGCAGGAACAGGGTAGGAACTGAAGCTTTCTTT
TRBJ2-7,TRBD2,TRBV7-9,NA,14,CASSPSGSFDEQYF,TGTGCCAGCAGCCCAAGCGGGAGTTTTGACGAGCAGTACTTC
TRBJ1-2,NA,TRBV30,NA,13,CAWRDSQFAGYTF,TGTGCCTGGAGGGACAGTCAGTTCGCTGGCTACACCTTC
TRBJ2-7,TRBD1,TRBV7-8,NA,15,CASSPLRTGFYEQYF,TGTGCCAGCAGCCCCCTCCGGACAGGGTTTTACGAGCAGTACTTC
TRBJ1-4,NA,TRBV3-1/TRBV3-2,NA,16,CASSQGQIATNEKLFF,TGTGCCAGCAGCCAAGGCCAGATTGCAACTAATGAAAAACTGTTTTTT
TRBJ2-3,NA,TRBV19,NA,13,CASTAGSTDTQYF,TGTGCCAGTACCGCGGGGAGCACAGATACGCAGTATTTT
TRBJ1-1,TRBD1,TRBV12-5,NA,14,CASGLIPGGTEAFF,TGTGCTAGTGGTTTGATCCCAGGGGGCACTGAAGCTTTCTTT
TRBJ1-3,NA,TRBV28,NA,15,CASSFSTVTGNTIYF,TGTGCCAGTTCATTCTCGACAGTGACTGGAAACACCATATATTTT
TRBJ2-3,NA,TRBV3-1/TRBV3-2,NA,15,CASSQGVFSTDTQYF,TGTGCCAGCAGCCAAGGAGTCTTTTCAACAGATACGCAGTATTTT
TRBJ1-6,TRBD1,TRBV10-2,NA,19,CATHMTGFVGRSYNSPLHF,TGCGCCACGCACATGACAGGGTTCGTGGGTCGCTCCTATAATTCACCCCTCCACTTT
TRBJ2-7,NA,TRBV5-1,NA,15,CASSLEGGFPYEQYF,TGCGCCAGCAGCTTGGAGGGGGGGTTTCCCTACGAGCAGTACTTC
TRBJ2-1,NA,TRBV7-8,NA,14,CASADRDRENEQFF,TGTGCCAGCGCAGATAGAGACAGAGAGAATGAGCAGTTCTTC
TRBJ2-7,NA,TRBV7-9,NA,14,CASSISQGFNEQYF,TGTGCCAGCAGCATCTCCCAGGGGTTCAACGAGCAGTACTTC
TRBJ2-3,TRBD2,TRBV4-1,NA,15,CASSQDGGVADTQYF,TGCGCCAGCAGCCAAGATGGGGGGGTAGCAGATACGCAGTATTTT
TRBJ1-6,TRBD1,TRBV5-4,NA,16,CASSKGTGDKGSPLHF,TGTGCCAGCAGCAAAGGGACAGGGGATAAGGGTTCACCCCTCCACTTT
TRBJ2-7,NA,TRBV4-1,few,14,CASSQDLWPDEQYF,TGCGCCAGCAGCCAAGATTTATGGCCCGACGAGCAGTACTTC
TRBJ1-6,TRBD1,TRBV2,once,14,CASQETGGDSPLHF,TGTGCCAGCCAAGAGACAGGGGGCGATTCACCCCTCCACTTT
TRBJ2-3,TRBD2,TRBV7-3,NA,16,CASSSPTTGTRNTQYF,TGTGCCAGCAGCTCCCCGACCACCGGGACTAGGAATACGCAGTATTTT
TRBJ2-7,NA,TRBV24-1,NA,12,CATEGGGYEQYF,TGTGCCACCGAAGGGGGTGGCTACGAGCAGTACTTC
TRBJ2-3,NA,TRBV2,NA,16,CASTPGVSGGFDTQYF,TGTGCCAGCACCCCAGGGGTGTCAGGAGGCTTCGATACGCAGTATTTT